This T cell receptor beta chain is from a study of molecular identifiers for immune sequencing clone quantification. Study information: Replicate RNA from around 20,000 or 100,000 naive CD8 T cells formed five aliquots; four were sequenced.

Study-wide points: Barcode-sharing identical TCR molecules could underestimate highly expanded clone sizes.

This clonotype was seen a single time. The antigen is unknown. Listed TCR primers, together with previously described methods, were used for the bulk TCR libraries. Using its own MiXCR run on the PCR reads, TCRdb lists one record per CDR3 protein. The sample holds roughly 100,000 distinct CDR3 sequences; around 30% are singletons and the top ten take approximately 10%. CDR3 size: 12 residues. The germline gives CDR1 MNHEY, CDR2 SVGAGI. Trimming cost V 5 bases and J 11 bases, with 15 bases left between them. The genes are TRBV6-5 and TRBJ1-1; D unclear. Sequences were obtained from naive CD8+ T cells from blood, with Jurkat cell RNA spiked in. The sample's subset: FACS-sorted CD8+CD4-CCR7+CD45RA+ naive T cells. The clonotype comes from a human donor in good health. Some libraries in this study had Jurkat cell RNA spiked in. The CDR3 protein is CASSNDASRAFF. The CDR3 bases are TGTGCCAGCAGTAACGACGCGAGTCGGGCTTTCTTT.